This record looks at one T cell receptor (beta chain) sequence and its context. The sample belongs to a study of control samples from healthy donors and cancer patients. Using immunoSEQ multiplex PCR, the repertoire was profiled, and TCRdb retains in-frame clones only, with some absent. The repertoire has about 130,000 clones, about 93% of them found once; the top ten carry under 3%. Germline V gene sequence: CDR1 MNHEY, CDR2 SVGAGI. Trimming at V came to 6 bases and at J to 2 bases, leaving 4 bases not matched to a gene. The CDR3 consists of 14 residues. The TCR sequence derives from a man in his forties or fifties in good health. This chain links TRBV6-5 with TRBJ1-3; TRBD1 matches 7 bases. The sequencing sample was made of blood. CDR3 coding DNA: TGTGCCAGCAGGACTACAGGGGCTGGAAACACCATATATTTT. Encoded protein: CASRTTGAGNTIYF.